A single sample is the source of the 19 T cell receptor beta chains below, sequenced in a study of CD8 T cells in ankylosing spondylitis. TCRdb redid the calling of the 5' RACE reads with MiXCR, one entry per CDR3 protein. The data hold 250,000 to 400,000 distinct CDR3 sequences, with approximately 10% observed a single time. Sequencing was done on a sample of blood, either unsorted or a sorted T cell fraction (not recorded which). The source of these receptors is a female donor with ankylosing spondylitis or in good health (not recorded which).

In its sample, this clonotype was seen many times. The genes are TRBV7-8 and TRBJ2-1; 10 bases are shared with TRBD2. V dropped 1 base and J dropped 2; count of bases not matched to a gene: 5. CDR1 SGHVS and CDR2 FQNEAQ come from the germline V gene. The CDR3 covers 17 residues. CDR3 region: CASSLEREGIPYNEQFF. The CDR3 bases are TGTGCCAGCAGCTTAGAGCGGGAGGGCATCCCCTACAATGAGCAGTTCTTC.

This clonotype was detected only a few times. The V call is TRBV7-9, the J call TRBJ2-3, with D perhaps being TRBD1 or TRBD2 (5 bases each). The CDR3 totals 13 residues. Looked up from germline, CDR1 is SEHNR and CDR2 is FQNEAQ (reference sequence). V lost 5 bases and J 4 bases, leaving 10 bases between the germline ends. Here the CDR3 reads CASSPGGPDTQYF. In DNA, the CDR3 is TGTGCCAGCAGCCCTGGGGGACCAGATACGCAGTATTTT.

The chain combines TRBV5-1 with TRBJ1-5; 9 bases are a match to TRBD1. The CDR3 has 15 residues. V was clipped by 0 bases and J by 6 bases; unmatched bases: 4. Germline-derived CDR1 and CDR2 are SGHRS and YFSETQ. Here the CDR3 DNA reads TGCGCCAGCAGCTTGGGACAGGGGGACGGTCAGCCCCAGCATTTT. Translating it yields CASSLGQGDGQPQHF.

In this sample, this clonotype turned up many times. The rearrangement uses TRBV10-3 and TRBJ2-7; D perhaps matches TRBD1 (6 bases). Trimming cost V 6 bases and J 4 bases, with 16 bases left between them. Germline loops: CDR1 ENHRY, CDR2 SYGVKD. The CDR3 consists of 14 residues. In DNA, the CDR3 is TGTGCCATCAGGAAAGGCAGGGGTAATTACGAGCAGTACTTC. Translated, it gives CAIRKGRGNYEQYF.

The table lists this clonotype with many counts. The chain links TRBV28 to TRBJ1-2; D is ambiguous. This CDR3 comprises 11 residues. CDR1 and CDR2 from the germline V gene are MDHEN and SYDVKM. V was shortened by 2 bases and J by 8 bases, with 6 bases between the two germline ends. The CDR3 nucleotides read TGTGCCAGCAGTTTACAGCGGGGCTACACCTTC. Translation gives CASSLQRGYTF.

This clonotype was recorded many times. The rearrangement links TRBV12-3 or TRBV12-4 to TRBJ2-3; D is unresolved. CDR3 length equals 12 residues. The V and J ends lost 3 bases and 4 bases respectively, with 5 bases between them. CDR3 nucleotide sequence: TGTGCCAGCAGTTTGGGGTCAGATACGCAGTATTTT. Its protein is CASSLGSDTQYF.

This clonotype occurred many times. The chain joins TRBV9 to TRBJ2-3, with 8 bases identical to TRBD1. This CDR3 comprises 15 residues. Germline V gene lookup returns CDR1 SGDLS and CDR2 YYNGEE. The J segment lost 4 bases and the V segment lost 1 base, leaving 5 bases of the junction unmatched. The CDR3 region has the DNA TGTGCCAGCAGCGTACTCGCAGGGGGCGCAGATACGCAGTATTTT. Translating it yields CASSVLAGGADTQYF.

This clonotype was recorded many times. The CDR3 sequence is CASSRWRPRSYNEQFF. The CDR3 DNA reads TGTGCCAGCAGCCGATGGAGGCCACGCTCCTACAATGAGCAGTTCTTC. The chain employs TRBV12-3 or TRBV12-4 and TRBJ2-1; D possibly corresponds to TRBD2 (5 bases). This CDR3 comprises 16 residues. Trimming cost V 6 bases and J 0 bases, with 15 bases left between them.

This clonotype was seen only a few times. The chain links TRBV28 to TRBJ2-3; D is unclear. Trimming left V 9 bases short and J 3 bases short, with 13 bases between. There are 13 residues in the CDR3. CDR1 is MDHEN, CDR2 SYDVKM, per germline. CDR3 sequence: CASCPGRTDTQYF. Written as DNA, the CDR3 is TGTGCCAGTTGTCCGGGCCGAACAGATACGCAGTATTTT.

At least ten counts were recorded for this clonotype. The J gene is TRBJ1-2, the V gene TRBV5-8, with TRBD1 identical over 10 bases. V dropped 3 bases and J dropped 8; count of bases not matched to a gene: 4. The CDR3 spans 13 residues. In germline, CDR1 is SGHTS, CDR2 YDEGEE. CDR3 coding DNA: TGTGCCAGCAGCTGGGGACAGGGGAGAGGCTACACCTTC. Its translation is CASSWGQGRGYTF. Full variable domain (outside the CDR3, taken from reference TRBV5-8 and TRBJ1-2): EAGVTQSPTHLIKTRGQQATLRCSPISGHTSVYWYQQALGLGLQFLLWYDEGEERNRGNFPPRFSGRQFPNYSSELNVNALELEDSALYLCASSWGQGRGYTFGSGTRLTVV.

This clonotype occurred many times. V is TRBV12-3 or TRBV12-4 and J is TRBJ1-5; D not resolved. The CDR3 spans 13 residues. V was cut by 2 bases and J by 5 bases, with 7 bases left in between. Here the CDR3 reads CASSLSRDQPQHF. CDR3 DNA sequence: TGTGCCAGCAGTTTATCGAGGGATCAGCCCCAGCATTTT.

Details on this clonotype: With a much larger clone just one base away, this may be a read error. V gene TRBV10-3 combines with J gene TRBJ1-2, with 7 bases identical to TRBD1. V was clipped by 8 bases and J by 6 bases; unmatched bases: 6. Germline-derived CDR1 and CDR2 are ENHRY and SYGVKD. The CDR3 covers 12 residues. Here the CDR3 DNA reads TGTGCCATCGCGGGAGGGGGCGATGGCTACACCTTC. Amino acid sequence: CAIAGGGDGYTF.

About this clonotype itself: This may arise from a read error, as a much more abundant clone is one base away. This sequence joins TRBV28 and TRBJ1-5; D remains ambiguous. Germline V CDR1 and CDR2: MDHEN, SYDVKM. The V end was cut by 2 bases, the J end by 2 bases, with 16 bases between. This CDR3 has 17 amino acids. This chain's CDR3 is CASSLGPPKDGNQPQHF. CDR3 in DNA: TGTGCCAGCAGTTTAGGCCCCCCAAAGGACGGCAATCAGCCCCAGCATTTT.

The DNA of the CDR3 is TGCGCCAGCAGCTTCACAACCTCGAACACCGGGGAGCTGTTTTTT. Its protein product is CASSFTTSNTGELFF. The chain employs TRBV5-1 and TRBJ2-2; no definite D call. The germline V gene has CDR1 SGHRS and CDR2 YFSETQ. This CDR3 has 15 residues. V dropped 2 bases and J dropped 0 bases, with 8 bases sitting between them.

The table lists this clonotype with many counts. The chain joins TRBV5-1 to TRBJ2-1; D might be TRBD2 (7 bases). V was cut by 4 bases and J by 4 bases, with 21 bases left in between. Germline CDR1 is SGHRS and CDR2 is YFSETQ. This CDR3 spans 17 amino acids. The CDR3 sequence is CASSAPPAGAGYNEQFF. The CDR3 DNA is TGCGCCAGCAGCGCCCCCCCCGCGGGGGCCGGTTACAATGAGCAGTTCTTC.

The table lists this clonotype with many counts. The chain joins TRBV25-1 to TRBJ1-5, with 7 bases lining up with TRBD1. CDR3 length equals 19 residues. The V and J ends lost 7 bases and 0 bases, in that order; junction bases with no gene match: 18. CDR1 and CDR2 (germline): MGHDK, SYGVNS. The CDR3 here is CASTRSAGGKTYSNQPQHF. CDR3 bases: TGTGCCAGCACCAGGAGCGCAGGGGGAAAAACTTATAGCAATCAGCCCCAGCATTTT.

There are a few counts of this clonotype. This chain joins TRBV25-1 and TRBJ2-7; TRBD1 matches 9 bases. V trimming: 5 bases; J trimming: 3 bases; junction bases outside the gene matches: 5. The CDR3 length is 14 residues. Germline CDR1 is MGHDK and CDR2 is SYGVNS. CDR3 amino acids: CASSRTGEVYEQYF. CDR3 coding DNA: TGTGCCAGCAGTCGGACAGGGGAAGTCTACGAGCAGTACTTC.

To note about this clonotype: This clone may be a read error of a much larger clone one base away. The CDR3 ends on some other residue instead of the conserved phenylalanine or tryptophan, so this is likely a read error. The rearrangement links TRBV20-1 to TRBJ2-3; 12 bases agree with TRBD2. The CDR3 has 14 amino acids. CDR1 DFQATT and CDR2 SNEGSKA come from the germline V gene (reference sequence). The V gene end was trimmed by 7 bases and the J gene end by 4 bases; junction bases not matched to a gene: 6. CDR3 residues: CSGRLAGASDTQYY. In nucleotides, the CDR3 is TGCAGTGGCAGACTAGCGGGAGCTTCAGATACGCAGTATTAT.

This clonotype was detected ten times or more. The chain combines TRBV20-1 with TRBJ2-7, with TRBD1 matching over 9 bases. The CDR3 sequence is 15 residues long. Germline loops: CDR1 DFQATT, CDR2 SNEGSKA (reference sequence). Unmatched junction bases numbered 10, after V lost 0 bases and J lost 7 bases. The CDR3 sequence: CSARDRQGGLQEQYF. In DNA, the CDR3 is TGCAGTGCTAGAGACCGACAGGGGGGACTACAGGAGCAGTACTTC.